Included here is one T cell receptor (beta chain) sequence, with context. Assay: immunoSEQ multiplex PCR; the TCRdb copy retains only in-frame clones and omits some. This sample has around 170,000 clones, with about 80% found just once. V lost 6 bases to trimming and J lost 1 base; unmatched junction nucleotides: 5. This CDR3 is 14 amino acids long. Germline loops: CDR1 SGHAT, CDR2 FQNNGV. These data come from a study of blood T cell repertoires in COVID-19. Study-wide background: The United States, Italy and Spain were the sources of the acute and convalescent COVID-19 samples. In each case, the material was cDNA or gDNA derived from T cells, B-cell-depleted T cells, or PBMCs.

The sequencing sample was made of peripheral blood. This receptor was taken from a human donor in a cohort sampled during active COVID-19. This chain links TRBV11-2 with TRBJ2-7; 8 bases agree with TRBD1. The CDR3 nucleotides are TGTGCCAGCAGAAAACAGGGGGGATCCTACGAGCAGTACTTC. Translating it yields CASRKQGGSYEQYF.